One sample yielded the 3 T cell receptor beta chains listed below, sequenced in a study of PD-L1 blockade in urothelial cancer. The data were produced by immunoSEQ multiplex PCR, yet TCRdb's version contains in-frame clones alone and is incomplete. Of around 56,000 clones in the sample, 70% to 90% were seen once. The specimen comprised PBMCs, sampled around atezolizumab (anti-PD-L1) treatment. Every receptor here comes from a man between 45 and 60 years old with urothelial cancer.

With regard to this clone: Other DNA sequences in this sample translate to the same CDR3. J is TRBJ1-6 and V is TRBV30; no clear D gene. V lost 4 bases, J lost 13 bases, and 14 bases lay in between. Germline lookup yields CDR1 GTSNPN and CDR2 SVGIG (reference sequence). This CDR3 is built from 12 residues. In DNA, the CDR3 is TGTGCCTGGACCACCGTTAGATCGCCCCTCCACTTT. Protein: CAWTTVRSPLHF.

The sample holds one count of this clone. This chain links TRBV30 with TRBJ1-3; D uncertain. Deletions cut 1 base from V and 4 bases from J, with 14 bases between. The CDR3 runs 15 residues. Looked up from germline, CDR1 is GTSNPN and CDR2 is SVGIG (reference sequence). This chain's CDR3 is CAWSASVGEGNTIYF. In DNA, the CDR3 is TGTGCCTGGAGTGCAAGCGTTGGGGAGGGAAACACCATATATTTT. Using reference TRBV30 and TRBJ1-3 for the parts outside the CDR3, the full variable domain is SQTIHQWPATLVQPVGSPLSLECTVEGTSNPNLYWYRQAAGRGLQLLFYSVGIGQISSEVPQNLSASRPQDRQFILSSKKLLLSDSGFYLCAWSASVGEGNTIYFGEGSWLTVV.

The chain joins TRBV18 to TRBJ1-6, with D possibly TRBD1 on 5 matching bases. V shed 2 bases and J shed 11 bases, with 16 bases lying between them. Germline CDR1 and CDR2: KGHSH and LQKENI. The CDR3 is 15 amino acids. The CDR3 DNA reads as TGTGCCAGCTCACCAATCGGACACCCCAGGGCACCCCTCCACTTT. Amino acid sequence: CASSPIGHPRAPLHF.